This record looks at one TCR beta chain sequence and its context. The entry originates in a study of blood T cell repertoires in COVID-19. This table comes from immunoSEQ multiplex PCR, and its TCRdb copy is limited to in-frame clones, with some not included. The data hold under 500,000 clones, with about 89% observed a single time. The TCR comes from a woman younger than 45 with acute or convalescent COVID-19. Sequences were obtained from peripheral blood.

Here the CDR3 DNA reads TGTGCCAGCAGCTCGACTAGCGGGGGGGTTCGGGAGCAGTTCTTC. Protein product: CASSSTSGGVREQFF. V and J are TRBV6-6 and TRBJ2-1; 14 bases are shared with TRBD2. Germline V CDR1 and CDR2: MNHNY, SVGAGI (reference sequence). The length of the CDR3 is 15 residues. V lost 6 bases and J lost 10; bases outside the gene matches: 8.